The 27 T cell receptor beta chains reported below all come from one sample, sequenced in a study of blood T cell repertoires in COVID-19. Produced via immunoSEQ multiplex PCR; TCRdb's table is partial and in-frame only. The sample lists over 200,000 clones, roughly 80% occurring once. Sequenced: PBMCs or T cells enriched from blood (not recorded which). The receptors here all came from a man aged 55 to 70 who had recovered from COVID-19.

This clone is a singleton in its sample. The chain employs TRBV9 and TRBJ2-5; D is ambiguous. CDR1 and CDR2 (germline): SGDLS, YYNGEE. The CDR3 runs 15 residues. The V and J ends lost 0 bases and 5 bases respectively, with 14 bases between them. The CDR3 spells CASSVVAGRWETQYF. CDR3 nucleotide sequence: TGTGCCAGCAGCGTAGTCGCTGGGCGTTGGGAGACCCAGTACTTC.

This clone was observed a single time. The rearrangement joins TRBV5-4 to TRBJ1-6, with 9 bases identical to TRBD1. Germline values: CDR1 SGHNT, CDR2 YYREEE (reference sequence). The CDR3 is 17 amino acids. After removal of 7 bases from V and 8 bases from J, the junction contained 16 bases not matched to a gene. CDR3 residues: CASSAPGQGESDSPLHF. CDR3 coding DNA: TGTGCCAGCTCAGCTCCGGGACAGGGTGAATCTGATTCACCCCTCCACTTT. Looking up the rest from reference TRBV5-4 and TRBJ1-6 gives the full variable domain: ETGVTQSPTHLIKTRGQQVTLRCSSQSGHNTVSWYQQALGQGPQFIFQYYREEENGRGNFPPRFSGLQFPNYSSELNVNALELDDSALYLCASSAPGQGESDSPLHFGNGTRLTVT.

The sample holds one count of this clone. The genes are TRBV27 and TRBJ1-4, with TRBD1 as a possible D gene (6 bases). The CDR3 totals 13 residues. Deletions cut 10 bases from V and 7 bases from J, with 16 bases between. Germline assignment: CDR1 MNHEY and CDR2 SMNVEV (reference sequence). The CDR3 loop reads CATSRGGGEKLFF. DNA of the CDR3: TGTGCCACCTCACGGGGGGGCGGTGAAAAACTGTTTTTT.

The chain's CDR3 is CASSQVGVTLHF. The CDR3 coding sequence is TGTGCCAGCAGCCAAGTCGGGGTCACCCTCCACTTT. The chain is built from TRBV14 and TRBJ1-6; unclear D gene. Germline loops: CDR1 SGHDN, CDR2 FVKESK. The V gene lost 1 base and the J gene lost 14 bases, with 9 bases spanning the gap. The CDR3 extends over 12 amino acids.

The V call is TRBV19, the J call TRBJ2-5; D is possibly TRBD2 (6 bases). Germline V CDR1 and CDR2: LNHDA, SQIVND (reference sequence). This CDR3 contains 14 residues. V was trimmed by 3 bases and J by 3 bases, leaving 11 bases between them. This CDR3 reads CASSISLAEETQYF. The CDR3 DNA is TGTGCCAGTAGTATTAGTTTAGCGGAAGAGACCCAGTACTTC.

The chain carries TRBV9 and TRBJ1-1; D gene ambiguous. V was trimmed by 3 bases and J by 4 bases, leaving 13 bases between them. The germline V gene has CDR1 SGDLS and CDR2 YYNGEE. The CDR3 has 14 residues. The CDR3 sequence is CASSADITFTEAFF. Here the CDR3 DNA reads TGTGCCAGCAGCGCAGATATTACATTCACTGAAGCTTTCTTT.

V and J are TRBV19 and TRBJ1-5, with D tentatively TRBD1 (6 bases). V was trimmed by 6 bases and J by 1 base, leaving 25 bases between them. CDR3 size: 19 residues. Germline V CDR1 and CDR2: LNHDA, SQIVND (reference sequence). The CDR3 loop reads CASSDPPRAWTASNQPQHF. The CDR3 nucleotides are TGTGCCAGTAGCGACCCTCCCCGGGCGTGGACAGCGAGCAATCAGCCCCAGCATTTT. Using reference TRBV19 and TRBJ1-5 for the parts outside the CDR3, the full variable domain is DGGITQSPKYLFRKEGQNVTLSCEQNLNHDAMYWYRQDPGQGLRLIYYSQIVNDFQKGDIAEGYSVSREKKESFPLTVTSAQKNPTAFYLCASSDPPRAWTASNQPQHFGDGTRLSIL.

J is TRBJ1-4 and V is TRBV7-9, with D hard to call. This CDR3 has 16 residues. CDR1 and CDR2 from the germline V gene are SEHNR and FQNEAQ (reference sequence). Trimming removed 0 bases at V and 0 bases at J, with 8 bases between. CDR3 in amino acids: CASSLADTPTNEKLFF. Written as DNA, the CDR3 is TGTGCCAGCAGCTTAGCCGACACCCCAACTAATGAAAAACTGTTTTTT.

The rearrangement joins TRBV19 to TRBJ2-1; 8 bases are shared with TRBD2. V gave up 5 bases and J gave up 9 bases; unmatched junction bases: 15. Germline CDR1 reads LNHDA; CDR2 reads SQIVND (reference sequence). The CDR3 has 16 residues. The CDR3 loop reads CASSLLRGGFSSEQFF. The CDR3 nucleotides are TGTGCCAGTAGTCTCCTCCGCGGGGGGTTTTCCAGTGAGCAGTTCTTC.

Here the CDR3 DNA reads TGCGCCAGCAGCTTACATGACAGTAAGAACACTGAAGCTTTCTTT. This gives the protein CASSLHDSKNTEAFF. This chain connects TRBV5-1 to TRBJ1-1, with a tentative D call TRBD1 (5 bases). Trimming removed 2 bases from V and 1 base from J, with 12 bases in between. Germline V CDR1 and CDR2: SGHRS, YFSETQ. The CDR3 is 15 amino acids.

The chain combines TRBV18 with TRBJ1-1; D is ambiguous. Germline CDR1 is KGHSH and CDR2 is LQKENI. The CDR3 extends over 15 amino acids. V was cut by 1 base and J by 1 base, with 10 bases left in between. CDR3 DNA sequence: TGTGCCAGCTCACCACGTATGGGCCCGAACACTGAAGCTTTCTTT. Protein sequence: CASSPRMGPNTEAFF.

This clone was found a few times. The chain joins TRBV13 to TRBJ2-7; TRBD1 matches 7 bases. CDR1 PRHDT and CDR2 FYEKMQ come from the germline V gene (reference sequence). The CDR3 length is 13 residues. J lost 4 bases, V lost 5 bases, and 5 bases had no gene match. CDR3 residues: CASSIKQGYEQYF. The DNA of the CDR3 is TGTGCCAGCAGCATTAAACAGGGGTACGAGCAGTACTTC.

This clone was picked up one time. J is TRBJ1-4 and V is TRBV2; 7 nucleotides match TRBD1. This CDR3 is 14 amino acids long. The V gene end was trimmed by 6 bases and the J gene end by 3 bases; junction bases not matched to a gene: 4. Germline CDR1 and CDR2: SNHLY and FYNNEI. DNA of the CDR3: TGTGCCAGCAGGCCGGGACAGTCTAATGAAAAACTGTTTTTT. Its translation is CASRPGQSNEKLFF. Together with reference TRBV2 and TRBJ1-4, the CDR3 gives the full variable domain: EPEVTQTPSHQVTQMGQEVILRCVPISNHLYFYWYRQILGQKVEFLVSFYNNEISEKSEIFDDQFSVERPDGSNFTLKIRSTKLEDSAMYFCASRPGQSNEKLFFGSGTQLSVL.

The genes are TRBV19 and TRBJ1-6, with D possibly TRBD1 on 6 matching bases. Between the trimmed V and J ends, which lost 3 bases and 4 bases, there was a span of 13 bases. The CDR3 is 16 amino acids. Germline assignment: CDR1 LNHDA and CDR2 SQIVND (reference sequence). The CDR3 reads CASSIPGQRYNSPLHF. CDR3 sequence (DNA): TGTGCCAGTAGTATCCCCGGACAGCGTTATAATTCACCCCTCCACTTT.

This chain links TRBV18 with TRBJ1-1; D not certain. Germline loops: CDR1 KGHSH, CDR2 LQKENI. The CDR3 spans 12 residues. V shed 6 bases and J shed 7 bases, with 12 bases lying between them. In DNA form, the CDR3 reads TGTGCCAGCTCCACTGTCCGGGGTGAAGCTTTCTTT. As protein: CASSTVRGEAFF. Full variable domain (outside the CDR3, taken from reference TRBV18 and TRBJ1-1): NAGVMQNPRHLVRRRGQEARLRCSPMKGHSHVYWYRQLPEEGLKFMVYLQKENIIDESGMPKERFSAEFPKEGPSILRIQQVVRGDSAAYFCASSTVRGEAFFGQGTRLTVV.

The rearrangement links TRBV7-9 to TRBJ2-5; TRBD1 matches 8 bases. There are 15 residues in the CDR3. The ends lost 1 base at V and 5 bases at J; junction bases unmatched: 6. Looked up from germline, CDR1 is SEHNR and CDR2 is FQNEAQ (reference sequence). CDR3 amino acids: CASSLVGTGGETQYF. The CDR3 nucleotides read TGTGCCAGCAGCTTAGTAGGGACAGGCGGTGAGACCCAGTACTTC.

The V gene is TRBV19, the J gene TRBJ1-5; TRBD1 matches at 7 bases. The ends lost 3 bases at V and 0 bases at J; junction bases unmatched: 5. The CDR3 covers 16 residues. Germline V lookup: CDR1 LNHDA, CDR2 SQIVND (reference sequence). The CDR3: CASSIGGQYSNQPQHF. CDR3 nucleotide sequence: TGTGCCAGTAGTATTGGGGGACAGTATAGCAATCAGCCCCAGCATTTT.

The chain carries TRBV6-2 or TRBV6-3 and TRBJ2-7; D possibly corresponds to TRBD1 (6 bases). Trimming shortened V by 3 bases and J by 1 base, and 7 bases separated the two germline ends. The CDR3 is 13 residues long. In germline, CDR1 is MNHEY, CDR2 SVGEGT. For the CDR3, the DNA is TGTGCCAGCAGTTATGGACAGTCCTACGAGCAGTACTTC. Translating it yields CASSYGQSYEQYF.

This CDR3 reads CASRQGVEGYTF. CDR3 DNA: TGTGCCAGCAGGCAGGGTGTCGAGGGCTACACCTTC. The rearrangement joins TRBV2 to TRBJ1-2; possible D gene TRBD1, 5 bases. The CDR3 extends over 12 amino acids. V was cut by 6 bases and J by 8 bases, with 13 bases left in between. Germline V gene lookup returns CDR1 SNHLY and CDR2 FYNNEI.

This sequence joins TRBV9 and TRBJ2-2; D remains ambiguous. The CDR3 totals 15 residues. Trimming shortened V by 4 bases and J by 1 base, and 11 bases separated the two germline ends. Germline loops: CDR1 SGDLS, CDR2 YYNGEE. In nucleotides, the CDR3 is TGTGCCAGCAGCCCTCGGGTCTTGAACACCGGGGAGCTGTTTTTT. Its protein product is CASSPRVLNTGELFF.

This clone appeared a single time. The genes are TRBV30 and TRBJ2-4; weak D call: TRBD1 (5 bases). CDR1 and CDR2 from the germline V gene are GTSNPN and SVGIG (reference sequence). Trimming left V 0 bases short and J 15 bases short, with 12 bases between. This CDR3 region has 11 residues. This CDR3 reads CAWSVPGLVYF. The DNA of the CDR3 is TGTGCCTGGAGTGTACCAGGGTTGGTGTACTTC.

The chain is built from TRBV11-3 and TRBJ2-5, with 7 nucleotides matching TRBD1. CDR1 is SGHNT and CDR2 is YENEEA in the germline V gene. The V gene end was trimmed by 5 bases and the J gene end by 2 bases; junction bases not matched to a gene: 8. This CDR3 contains 15 residues. Written as DNA, the CDR3 is TGTGCCAGCAGCCCCCAGGTGGGACAGCAAGAGACCCAGTACTTC. Translation gives CASSPQVGQQETQYF.

CDR3 coding DNA: TGTGCCAGCAGCAAAGAGGGGGGGACAGGGATCGATGAGCAGTTCTTC. Protein: CASSKEGGTGIDEQFF. The chain combines TRBV27 with TRBJ2-1; the match to TRBD1 covers 9 bases. This CDR3 spans 16 amino acids. The germline gives CDR1 MNHEY, CDR2 SMNVEV (reference sequence). Losses at the gene ends were 6 bases for V and 8 bases for J; bases not matched to a gene: 14.

The chain has TRBV7-9 and TRBJ1-1, with D maybe TRBD1 (5 bases). Deletions cut 2 bases from V and 13 bases from J, with 17 bases between. Germline values: CDR1 SEHNR, CDR2 FQNEAQ (reference sequence). The CDR3 consists of 13 residues. In nucleotides, the CDR3 is TGTGCCAGCAGCTTACAGGGCCTTTTGGAGGGTTTCTTT. Residues: CASSLQGLLEGFF.

This clone was seen once. The chain joins TRBV3-1 (or the pseudogene TRBV3-2) to TRBJ1-2; 7 bases fit TRBD1. Germline assignment: CDR1 LGHDT and CDR2 YNNKEL (reference sequence). Unmatched junction bases numbered 3, after V lost 3 bases and J lost 5 bases. The CDR3 runs 13 residues. The CDR3: CASSQVTGYGYTF. For the CDR3, the DNA is TGTGCCAGCAGCCAGGTGACAGGGTATGGCTACACCTTC.

The V call is TRBV7-8, the J call TRBJ2-7; D is perhaps TRBD1 (6 bases). Germline values: CDR1 SGHVS, CDR2 FQNEAQ. The CDR3 spans 14 residues. Trimming removed 7 bases at V and 0 bases at J, with 13 bases between. The CDR3 DNA sequence: TGTGCCAGCAACCAAGCGGACAGCTCCTACGAGCAGTACTTC. It encodes CASNQADSSYEQYF.

V gene TRBV9 combines with J gene TRBJ2-3; the match to TRBD2 covers 10 bases. Germline CDR1 reads SGDLS; CDR2 reads YYNGEE. Trimming cost V 5 bases and J 5 bases; bases outside gene matches: 8. There are 15 residues in the CDR3. CDR3 loop: CASSGTSAFGDTQYF. DNA for the CDR3: TGTGCCAGCAGTGGGACTAGCGCGTTCGGAGATACGCAGTATTTT.